One and the same sample provided the 28 T cell receptor beta chains below, sequenced in a study of cytomegalovirus exposure and HLA in healthy donors. This table comes from immunoSEQ multiplex PCR, and its TCRdb copy is limited to in-frame clones, with some not included. This repertoire shows about 330,000 clones, more than 80% found once; its top ten account for about 0.8%. What was sequenced was PBMCs. The origin of the receptors is a woman aged 18 to 35 in good health and CMV-seronegative.

The chain carries TRBV15 and TRBJ2-3; weak D call: TRBD2 (6 bases). Germline CDR1 and CDR2: LNHNV and YYDKDF (reference sequence). This CDR3 has 13 residues. V lost 6 bases and J 0 bases, leaving 7 bases between the germline ends. CDR3 sequence reads: CATRGRSTDTQYF. CDR3 coding DNA: TGTGCCACCAGGGGGAGGAGCACAGATACGCAGTATTTT.

V gene TRBV6-1 combines with J gene TRBJ2-3; D ambiguous. This CDR3 has 14 residues. V lost 2 bases and J 4 bases, leaving 10 bases between the germline ends. The germline V gene encodes CDR1 MNHNS and CDR2 SASEGT. The CDR3 sequence: CASSELPASDTQYF. The CDR3 coding sequence is TGTGCCAGCAGTGAATTGCCAGCGTCAGATACGCAGTATTTT.

The V call is TRBV6-1, the J call TRBJ1-2; 8 nucleotides line up with TRBD1. This CDR3 has 15 residues. Losses at the gene ends were 2 bases for V and 8 bases for J; bases not matched to a gene: 10. The germline V gene has CDR1 MNHNS and CDR2 SASEGT. Here the CDR3 DNA reads TGTGCCAGCAGTGAATTCCGGACAGGGAGCGGGGGCTACACCTTC. Amino acids: CASSEFRTGSGGYTF.

The rearrangement uses TRBV27 and TRBJ2-5, with TRBD1 as a possible D gene (6 bases). The CDR3 is 15 amino acids. Germline V gene sequence: CDR1 MNHEY, CDR2 SMNVEV (reference sequence). The V gene lost 0 bases and the J gene lost 7 bases, with 15 bases spanning the gap. CDR3 bases: TGTGCCAGCAGTTTATCTTTCCTACAGGGCGGGACCCAGTACTTC. Encoded protein: CASSLSFLQGGTQYF.

The V and J genes are TRBV9 and TRBJ2-2; 7 positions match TRBD2. The CDR3 has 15 residues. Germline CDR1 is SGDLS and CDR2 is YYNGEE. The ends lost 0 bases at V and 6 bases at J; junction bases unmatched: 5. This chain's CDR3 is CASSVGGSSAGELFF. As DNA, the CDR3 is TGTGCCAGCAGCGTAGGCGGGAGTAGTGCCGGGGAGCTGTTTTTT.

The chain recombines TRBV5-8 with TRBJ2-7; TRBD2 is a possible D gene (6 bases). CDR1 is SGHTS, CDR2 YDEGEE, per germline. V lost 2 bases, J lost 4 bases, and 13 bases lay in between. The CDR3 runs 14 residues. The CDR3 DNA sequence: TGTGCCAGCAGCTTACTCGGGAGAGGATACGAGCAGTACTTC. This encodes CASSLLGRGYEQYF.

This clone has a single count. The rearrangement joins TRBV27 to TRBJ2-5; TRBD1 matches at 7 bases. The V gene's germline CDR1 is MNHEY and CDR2 SMNVEV (reference sequence). The V segment lost 5 bases and the J segment 0 bases; nucleotides outside the gene matches: 15. The CDR3 covers 18 residues. The CDR3 DNA reads as TGTGCCAGCAGTCCCCAGCCTCACAGGGGCTCGTACCAAGAGACCCAGTACTTC. Protein sequence: CASSPQPHRGSYQETQYF.

The CDR3 nucleotides read TGTGCCGGGAGAGGAGACAGGCCCTCCTACGAGCAGTACTTC. Its translation: CAGRGDRPSYEQYF. This chain connects TRBV2 to TRBJ2-7, with D possibly TRBD1 on 6 matching bases. The CDR3 loop spans 14 amino acids. Germline assignment: CDR1 SNHLY and CDR2 FYNNEI. V was clipped by 11 bases and J by 0 bases, with 17 bases between them.

The count of this clone is one. This chain links TRBV19 with TRBJ2-5, with TRBD1 matching 7 bases. V shed 5 bases and J 2 bases; nucleotides not matched to a gene: 8. The length of the CDR3 is 15 residues. The germline CDR1 and CDR2 sequences are LNHDA and SQIVND (reference sequence). The DNA for the CDR3 is TGTGCCAGTAGTTCTCTACGGGACAGACAAGAGACCCAGTACTTC. Residues: CASSSLRDRQETQYF.

V gene TRBV4-1 combines with J gene TRBJ2-5; the match to TRBD1 covers 7 bases. The V segment lost 4 bases and the J segment 3 bases; nucleotides outside the gene matches: 8. The CDR3 contains 15 residues. Germline V gives CDR1 MGHRA, CDR2 YSYEKL. The CDR3 DNA reads TGCGCCAGCAGCCGCGCCGGGACAGCCAAAGAGACCCAGTACTTC. Translation: CASSRAGTAKETQYF.

This clone appeared a single time. The V and J genes are TRBV28 and TRBJ1-2; D is possibly TRBD1 (5 bases). Trimming took off 3 bases at V and 4 bases at J, with 12 bases between the two ends. The CDR3 length is 14 residues. Germline V lookup: CDR1 MDHEN, CDR2 SYDVKM. CDR3 in DNA: TGTGCCAGCAGTTTCGGTGGGCAGGGCTATGGCTACACCTTC. Protein sequence: CASSFGGQGYGYTF.

The V gene is TRBV5-1, the J gene TRBJ2-7; D may be TRBD1 (6 bases). Deletions cut 3 bases from V and 4 bases from J, with 8 bases between. Germline V CDR1 and CDR2: SGHRS, YFSETQ. The CDR3 runs 12 residues. The DNA for the CDR3 is TGCGCCAGCAGCTCCCAGGGGTACGAGCAGTACTTC. Protein product: CASSSQGYEQYF.

The rearrangement links TRBV5-1 to TRBJ1-4; 8 nucleotides align to TRBD1. Germline CDR1 is SGHRS and CDR2 is YFSETQ. The CDR3 spans 15 residues. Trimming cost V 0 bases and J 3 bases; bases outside gene matches: 1. This CDR3 reads CASSLGTGPNEKLFF. Here the CDR3 DNA reads TGCGCCAGCAGCTTGGGGACAGGGCCTAATGAAAAACTGTTTTTT.

The V gene is TRBV4-3, the J gene TRBJ2-1, with 7 bases matching TRBD2. Germline CDR1 LGHNA, CDR2 YSLEER. Trimming took 4 bases from V and 7 from J; bases not matched to a gene: 16. The CDR3 has 17 residues. The CDR3 region is CASSPFMGGGPRNEQFF. CDR3 sequence (DNA): TGCGCCAGCAGCCCTTTCATGGGGGGAGGGCCAAGGAATGAGCAGTTCTTC.

About this clone itself: The sample has other DNA sequences that encode this CDR3 too. The CDR3 DNA reads TGTGCCAGCAGTGAGGGGACTAGCACCTACAATGAGCAGTTCTTC. Translated, it gives CASSEGTSTYNEQFF. The chain couples TRBV25-1 to TRBJ2-1; 9 bases are shared with TRBD2. CDR3 size: 15 residues. CDR1 and CDR2 from the germline V gene are MGHDK and SYGVNS. The V gene end was trimmed by 3 bases and the J gene end by 2 bases; junction bases not matched to a gene: 2.

This clone showed up just a few times. An end of the junction differs from the germline gene, which may be a read error. This chain links TRBV13 with TRBJ2-7; 7 bases are a match to TRBD2. The CDR3 loop spans 12 amino acids. CDR1 and CDR2 (germline): PRHDT, FYEKMQ (reference sequence). This chain's CDR3 is CASSNKAGGIIF. The CDR3 coding sequence is TGTGCCAGCAGCAACAAAGCCGGGGGGATCATTTTC.

This clone is a singleton in its sample. CDR3 sequence reads: CASSLDLAGGYNEQFF. The DNA for the CDR3 is TGTGCCAGCAGTTTAGACCTAGCGGGAGGGTACAATGAGCAGTTCTTC. The chain couples TRBV28 to TRBJ2-1, with 12 nucleotides matching TRBD2. The CDR3 sequence is 16 residues long. Per germline, CDR1 MDHEN and CDR2 SYDVKM. Germline trimming cut 2 bases from V and 4 bases from J; bases unmatched to any gene: 3.

This chain links TRBV29-1 with TRBJ2-1; D remains unclear. This CDR3 region has 13 residues. Deletions cut 5 bases from V and 5 bases from J, with 13 bases between. Germline CDR1 SQVTM, CDR2 ANQGSEA. CDR3 DNA sequence: TGCAGCGTTTGTGCGCAGGTGAACAATGAGCAGTTCTTC. It yields the protein CSVCAQVNNEQFF.

The rearrangement links TRBV18 to TRBJ2-3; D call uncertain. Trimming cost V 6 bases and J 3 bases, with 19 bases left between them. Germline CDR1 KGHSH, CDR2 LQKENI. The CDR3 totals 16 residues. CDR3 nucleotide sequence: TGTGCCAGCTCCCTATTTTCTGGAGAGGTGACAGATACGCAGTATTTT. Its translation is CASSLFSGEVTDTQYF.

The chain carries TRBV7-6 and TRBJ2-7; D ambiguous. The germline CDR1 and CDR2 sequences are SGHVS and FNYEAQ. The length of the CDR3 is 14 residues. V was trimmed by 1 base and J by 0 bases, leaving 7 bases between them. Here the CDR3 DNA reads TGTGCCAGCAGCTTAGGCCAGGTCTCCTACGAGCAGTACTTC. Protein sequence: CASSLGQVSYEQYF.

The genes are TRBV15 and TRBJ1-1; TRBD1 is a possible D gene (6 bases). The germline gives CDR1 LNHNV, CDR2 YYDKDF (reference sequence). The CDR3 length is 15 residues. Trimming removed 5 bases from V and 1 base from J, with 14 bases in between. The CDR3 here is CATSDPGTRNTEAFF. In DNA, the CDR3 is TGTGCCACCAGCGATCCCGGGACAAGGAACACTGAAGCTTTCTTT.

The CDR3 is CASSPGLSEQYF. DNA for the CDR3: TGTGCCAGCAGCCCGGGACTGAGTGAGCAGTACTTC. The chain recombines TRBV25-1 with TRBJ2-7, with D perhaps matching TRBD2 (6 bases). From germline, CDR1 is MGHDK and CDR2 SYGVNS. The CDR3 contains 12 residues. V was clipped by 6 bases and J by 7 bases, with 13 bases between them.

The V and J genes are TRBV4-3 and TRBJ2-1; 10 bases line up with TRBD2. There are 17 residues in the CDR3. With 0 bases clipped from V and 5 bases from J, the junction kept 7 bases outside the gene matches. Germline V gene lookup returns CDR1 LGHNA and CDR2 YSLEER. The CDR3 here is CASSQDPRLAGDNEQFF. CDR3 bases: TGCGCCAGCAGCCAAGATCCTCGGCTAGCGGGAGACAATGAGCAGTTCTTC.

The chain joins TRBV27 to TRBJ2-3; 11 nucleotides line up with TRBD2. The germline V gene encodes CDR1 MNHEY and CDR2 SMNVEV (reference sequence). Trimming cost V 5 bases and J 4 bases; bases outside gene matches: 5. This CDR3 is 15 amino acids long. CDR3 sequence (DNA): TGTGCCAGCAGTCCGACTAGCGGGATCCCAGATACGCAGTATTTT. Amino acid sequence: CASSPTSGIPDTQYF.

The chain combines TRBV6-5 with TRBJ1-1, with D possibly being TRBD1 (5 bases). From germline, CDR1 is MNHEY and CDR2 SVGAGI. There are 13 residues in the CDR3. Between the trimmed V and J ends, which lost 6 bases and 4 bases, there was a span of 12 bases. The CDR3, as DNA: TGTGCCAGCAGCCCCTTTCAGGGCACTGAAGCTTTCTTT. This encodes CASSPFQGTEAFF.

This rearrangement joins TRBV7-8 to TRBJ2-1; D might be TRBD1 (6 bases). In germline, CDR1 is SGHVS, CDR2 FQNEAQ. Trimming stripped 4 bases from V and 0 bases from J, with 10 bases between. This CDR3 has 15 residues. The CDR3: CASSSDSSSYNEQFF. For the CDR3, the DNA is TGTGCCAGCAGCTCGGACAGCAGCTCCTACAATGAGCAGTTCTTC. Together with reference TRBV7-8 and TRBJ2-1, the CDR3 gives the full variable domain: GAGVSQSPRYKVAKRGQDVALRCDPISGHVSLFWYQQALGQGPEFLTYFQNEAQLDKSGLPSDRFFAERPEGSVSTLKIQRTQQEDSAVYLCASSSDSSSYNEQFFGPGTRLTVL.

The J gene is TRBJ1-2, the V gene TRBV7-8, with D hard to call. The CDR3 extends over 12 amino acids. Germline assignment: CDR1 SGHVS and CDR2 FQNEAQ. Between the trimmed V and J ends, which lost 5 bases and 7 bases, there was a span of 11 bases. The CDR3 nucleotides read TGTGCCAGCAGCCCCACAGAGTTTGGCTACACCTTC. It is translated as CASSPTEFGYTF.

This rearrangement joins TRBV7-3 to TRBJ1-1; 7 nucleotides agree with TRBD1. Germline V gene data show CDR1 as SGHTA and CDR2 as FQGTGA. Trimming at V came to 3 bases and at J to 8 bases, leaving 6 bases not matched to a gene. The CDR3 loop spans 13 amino acids. Here the CDR3 reads CASSFAPGGEAFF. CDR3 bases: TGTGCCAGCAGCTTCGCCCCAGGGGGGGAAGCTTTCTTT.